The 23 T cell receptor beta chains below were found in one sample sequenced in a study of blood T cell repertoires in COVID-19. Clones were sequenced by immunoSEQ multiplex PCR, and TCRdb holds only the in-frame ones, with some missing. The table has more than 95,000 clones, around 81% seen once; the top ten hold 4.1%. Sequenced sample: peripheral blood. The receptors derive from a man aged 60 to 69 with acute or convalescent COVID-19.

The J gene is TRBJ2-3, the V gene TRBV25-1; TRBD2 aligns across 10 bases. The germline CDR1 and CDR2 sequences are MGHDK and SYGVNS. V lost 8 bases to trimming and J lost 12 bases; unmatched junction nucleotides: 11. The CDR3 sequence is 13 residues long. In DNA form, the CDR3 reads TGTGCCAGCCATCAAGCGGGAGGGCCGCGTCAGTATTTT. Translated, it gives CASHQAGGPRQYF.

This clone was seen a handful of times. J is TRBJ1-1 and V is TRBV5-4; 7 bases fit TRBD1. Losses at the gene ends were 3 bases for V and 3 bases for J; bases not matched to a gene: 8. This CDR3 is built from 15 residues. Germline V gene data show CDR1 as SGHNT and CDR2 as YYREEE (reference sequence). This CDR3 is CASSWTGARDTEAFF. CDR3 in DNA: TGTGCCAGCAGCTGGACAGGAGCTAGGGACACTGAAGCTTTCTTT.

This rearrangement joins TRBV7-2 to TRBJ2-5; 8 nucleotides match TRBD1. The CDR3 covers 15 residues. The J segment lost 1 base and the V segment lost 1 base, leaving 2 bases of the junction unmatched. CDR1 SGHTA and CDR2 FQGNSA come from the germline V gene. In nucleotides, the CDR3 is TGTGCCAGCAGCTTAGGGGACAGGCTCCAAGAGACCCAGTACTTC. Translating it yields CASSLGDRLQETQYF.

This clone was seen a handful of times. The V and J genes are TRBV12-5 and TRBJ2-1; D is unclear. The CDR3 has 15 residues. CDR1 and CDR2 (germline): LGHNT, FRNRAP. V lost 7 bases and J lost 4, with 17 bases in between. The CDR3 spells CASASGFAPYNEQFF. CDR3 DNA sequence: TGTGCTAGTGCCTCGGGTTTCGCCCCTTACAATGAGCAGTTCTTC.

This clone was observed a handful of times. The V and J genes are TRBV7-8 and TRBJ2-1, with TRBD2 matching 10 bases. Trimming removed 5 bases from V and 7 bases from J; junction bases left unmatched: 14. There are 17 residues in the CDR3. CDR1 and CDR2 (germline): SGHVS, FQNEAQ. The CDR3 nucleotides are TGTGCCAGCAGCGTAGGTCCTAGCGGGAGTCTTTGGAATGAGCAGTTCTTC. This translates into CASSVGPSGSLWNEQFF.

This sequence joins TRBV2 and TRBJ1-1; no definite D call. The CDR3 covers 14 residues. V lost 1 base and J lost 0, with 6 bases in between. Germline V gene lookup returns CDR1 SNHLY and CDR2 FYNNEI. Here the CDR3 reads CASSEGTLNTEAFF. The CDR3 nucleotides read TGTGCCAGCAGTGAAGGGACTTTGAACACTGAAGCTTTCTTT.

In its sample, this clone was seen a few times. The V and J genes are TRBV7-3 and TRBJ1-5; D might be TRBD1 (5 bases). The CDR3 contains 13 residues. The V gene's germline CDR1 is SGHTA and CDR2 FQGTGA. Trimming shortened V by 5 bases and J by 8 bases, and 13 bases separated the two germline ends. The CDR3 DNA reads TGTGCCAGCAGCCCGTTTGAAGGGGAGCCCCAGCATTTT. Translated: CASSPFEGEPQHF.

This sequence joins TRBV19 and TRBJ2-1; 11 nucleotides line up with TRBD1. The CDR3 is 14 residues long. Germline V lookup: CDR1 LNHDA, CDR2 SQIVND (reference sequence). The V gene end was trimmed by 6 bases and the J gene end by 8 bases; junction bases not matched to a gene: 6. CDR3 region: CASSGQGAIDEQFF. The CDR3 bases are TGTGCCAGTAGCGGACAGGGGGCTATTGATGAGCAGTTCTTC.

In its sample, this clone was seen a few times. This sample also contains other DNA sequences that code for the same CDR3. The rearrangement uses TRBV19 and TRBJ2-2; TRBD2 matches at 8 bases. J was trimmed by 5 bases and V by 2 bases; bases with no gene match: 4. The CDR3 runs to 15 residues. CDR1 is LNHDA and CDR2 is SQIVND in the germline V gene (reference sequence). CDR3 DNA sequence: TGTGCCAGTAGTATAAGCGGGAGCGGAACCGGGGAGCTGTTTTTT. Translated, it gives CASSISGSGTGELFF.

The DNA for the CDR3 is TGTGCCAGCAGCCCTTGGGGAGGGGACGAGCAGTACTTC. This sequence encodes CASSPWGGDEQYF. The chain carries TRBV5-5 and TRBJ2-7; 7 bases are shared with TRBD2. J gave up 5 bases and V 4 bases, and 6 bases lay outside the gene matches. Germline V gene sequence: CDR1 SGHKS, CDR2 YYEKEE (reference sequence). This CDR3 is built from 13 residues.

This clone was seen just once. V usage is TRBV7-9 and J usage is TRBJ2-1; 9 nucleotides agree with TRBD2. The CDR3 spans 14 residues. With V trimmed by 2 bases and J by 4 bases, 0 bases remained unmatched. The germline gives CDR1 SEHNR, CDR2 FQNEAQ (reference sequence). The CDR3 coding sequence is TGTGCCAGCAGCTTACTAGCGGGATACAATGAGCAGTTCTTC. Translated: CASSLLAGYNEQFF.

This chain links TRBV20-1 with TRBJ2-7; D not certain. Germline assignment: CDR1 DFQATT and CDR2 SNEGSKA (reference sequence). CDR3 length: 11 amino acids. Trimming removed 1 base from V and 3 bases from J, with 4 bases in between. CDR3 nucleotides: TGCAGTGCTAGAGTACACTACGAGCAGTACTTC. As protein: CSARVHYEQYF.

The V call is TRBV6-5, the J call TRBJ1-1; TRBD1 might be the D (6 bases). This CDR3 has 14 residues. Between the trimmed V and J ends, which lost 4 bases and 6 bases, there was a span of 15 bases. Germline V gene data show CDR1 as MNHEY and CDR2 as SVGAGI. CDR3 DNA: TGTGCCAGCAGTTTACAGGGTAGTAGCGCTGAAGCTTTCTTT. Residues: CASSLQGSSAEAFF.

The chain uses TRBV12-3 or TRBV12-4 and TRBJ2-1, with 12 bases fitting TRBD2. After removal of 6 bases from V and 8 bases from J, the junction contained 2 bases not matched to a gene. The CDR3 runs 13 residues. The CDR3 reads CASRTSGGDEQFF. The CDR3 nucleotides read TGTGCCAGCAGGACTAGCGGGGGCGATGAGCAGTTCTTC.

This clone was recorded once. The rearrangement joins TRBV10-2 to TRBJ2-3; a weak D match, TRBD2 (7 bases). CDR3 length equals 15 residues. Trimming removed 6 bases from V and 1 base from J, with 14 bases in between. Germline lookup yields CDR1 WSHSY and CDR2 SAAADI. CDR3 sequence: CASRAGGGRTDTQYF. The CDR3, as DNA: TGCGCCAGCAGGGCCGGCGGGGGCCGCACAGATACGCAGTATTTT.

CDR3 sequence (DNA): TGTGCCAGCAGTTACGAGACTAGCGGGAGTGCCGAGCAGTACGTC. This gives the protein CASSYETSGSAEQYV. V and J are TRBV6-2 or TRBV6-3 and TRBJ2-7; the match to TRBD2 covers 12 bases. Trimming removed 2 bases from V and 6 bases from J; junction bases left unmatched: 5. The germline V gene has CDR1 MNHEY and CDR2 SVGEGT. The CDR3 length is 15 residues.

The rearrangement uses TRBV19 and TRBJ1-6; no clear D gene. Germline assignment: CDR1 LNHDA and CDR2 SQIVND (reference sequence). This CDR3 has 12 amino acids. With 8 bases removed from V and 8 bases from J, the gap between germline ends came to 10 bases. CDR3 DNA: TGTGCCAGTGGCGGAACCTATTCACCCCTCCACTTT. Its translation: CASGGTYSPLHF.

The genes are TRBV3-1 (or the pseudogene TRBV3-2) and TRBJ1-4; D may be TRBD1 (5 bases). CDR3 length equals 16 residues. The germline gives CDR1 LGHDT, CDR2 YNNKEL (reference sequence). The ends were cut back, 2 bases at V and 8 bases at J, with 18 bases in the middle. CDR3 loop: CASSQSPGLGGEKLFF. CDR3 DNA: TGTGCCAGCAGCCAATCCCCAGGGTTGGGAGGAGAAAAACTGTTTTTT.

The genes are TRBV5-1 and TRBJ1-1; D remains ambiguous. The V gene's germline CDR1 is SGHRS and CDR2 YFSETQ. This CDR3 has 15 amino acids. V lost 3 bases and J lost 4, with 16 bases in between. The CDR3 is CASSWRNGGSTEAFF. The CDR3 nucleotides are TGCGCCAGCAGCTGGCGGAATGGCGGGAGCACTGAAGCTTTCTTT.

The chain uses TRBV2 and TRBJ2-3; D is undetermined. V was clipped by 4 bases and J by 13 bases, with 12 bases between them. The CDR3 has 11 residues. Germline V gene lookup returns CDR1 SNHLY and CDR2 FYNNEI. CDR3 coding DNA: TGTGCCAGCAGTGTGGCCCAGGCAAAGTATTTT. As protein: CASSVAQAKYF.

V usage is TRBV4-1 and J usage is TRBJ1-6, with a weak D call TRBD1 (5 bases). In germline, CDR1 is MGHRA, CDR2 YSYEKL. The CDR3 spans 14 residues. Trimming removed 3 bases at V and 7 bases at J, with 10 bases between. The DNA of the CDR3 is TGCGCCAGCAGCCAGGGACGGGGGAATTCACCCCTCCACTTT. Protein: CASSQGRGNSPLHF.

CDR3 coding DNA: TGTGCCAGCAGCCCGCACGGGGGTCGGGGGGACACAGATACGCAGTATTTT. Amino acid sequence: CASSPHGGRGDTDTQYF. The rearrangement uses TRBV7-8 and TRBJ2-3; TRBD2 matches 7 bases. V lost 5 bases, J lost 2 bases, and 13 bases stayed unmatched. Germline loops: CDR1 SGHVS, CDR2 FQNEAQ. The CDR3 runs 17 residues.

Details on this clone: A junction end diverges from the germline sequence, so it may reflect a read error. The genes are TRBV30 and TRBJ1-1; possible D gene TRBD1, 6 bases. Germline V gives CDR1 GTSNPN, CDR2 SVGIG (reference sequence). CDR3 length: 12 amino acids. For the CDR3, the DNA is TGTGCCTGGAGTGGGGCAGGGGAGTTAATTTCTTTT. Protein sequence: CAWSGAGELISF.